The 26 T cell receptor beta chains below were found in one sample sequenced in a study of T cell responses to AZD1222 COVID-19 vaccine. Measured with immunoSEQ multiplex PCR; TCRdb has only the in-frame clones, and not every one. This table holds roughly 200,000 clones, approximately 92% found once. The source material was peripheral blood, sampled 28 days after the second dose of the MenACWY control vaccine. The source is an adult who received the MenACWY meningococcal vaccine as a control.

The chain joins TRBV3-1 (or the pseudogene TRBV3-2) to TRBJ1-1, with 9 positions matching TRBD1. The CDR3 extends over 16 amino acids. The V and J ends lost 0 bases and 5 bases, in that order; junction bases with no gene match: 7. The germline V gene has CDR1 LGHDT and CDR2 YNNKEL (reference sequence). CDR3 protein: CASSQDGGTGRTEAFF. The CDR3 region has the DNA TGTGCCAGCAGCCAAGATGGAGGGACAGGGAGGACTGAAGCTTTCTTT.

The rearrangement links TRBV6-5 to TRBJ2-7; tentative D call: TRBD1 (5 bases). The V gene lost 7 bases and the J gene lost 6 bases, with 22 bases spanning the gap. The germline V gene has CDR1 MNHEY and CDR2 SVGAGI. The CDR3 extends over 15 amino acids. The CDR3 DNA reads TGTGCCAGCATCCGGGCCCAGGGTCTGGCTGGCGAGCAGTACTTC. It is translated as CASIRAQGLAGEQYF.

CDR3 region: CASSPPPGDTEAFF. CDR3 bases: TGTGCCAGCTCACCACCGCCAGGGGACACTGAAGCTTTCTTT. The J gene is TRBJ1-1, the V gene TRBV18; weak D call: TRBD1 (6 bases). Germline CDR1 reads KGHSH; CDR2 reads LQKENI. This CDR3 comprises 14 residues. Deletions cut 0 bases from V and 3 bases from J, with 8 bases between.

The chain is built from TRBV10-1 and TRBJ2-7; D not resolved. V lost 0 bases and J lost 3, with 9 bases in between. Per the germline V gene, CDR1 is WNHNN and CDR2 is SYGVQD (reference sequence). The CDR3 covers 14 residues. CDR3 sequence reads: CASSESGQIYEQYF. CDR3 coding DNA: TGCGCCAGCAGTGAGTCGGGTCAGATCTACGAGCAGTACTTC.

In regard to this clone: Within the sample, other DNA sequences also encode this same CDR3. This chain connects TRBV19 to TRBJ1-1, with D unresolved. This CDR3 has 14 residues. With 3 bases removed from V and 1 base from J, the gap between germline ends came to 9 bases. Per germline, CDR1 LNHDA and CDR2 SQIVND (reference sequence). The CDR3 nucleotides read TGTGCCAGTAGTATTTCGGCGGGGAACACTGAAGCTTTCTTT. Translation gives CASSISAGNTEAFF.

V and J are TRBV6-5 and TRBJ1-4; D is undetermined. With 6 bases removed from V and 9 bases from J, the gap between germline ends came to 11 bases. CDR1 MNHEY and CDR2 SVGAGI come from the germline V gene. The CDR3 extends over 12 amino acids. This chain's CDR3 is CASRGWNQKLFF. The CDR3, as DNA: TGTGCCAGCAGGGGCTGGAATCAAAAACTGTTTTTT.

The chain carries TRBV28 and TRBJ1-5; a weak D match, TRBD1 (5 bases). V was pared by 5 bases and J by 2 bases, with 16 bases between. This CDR3 has 16 residues. From germline, CDR1 is MDHEN and CDR2 SYDVKM. CDR3 coding DNA: TGTGCCAGCAGTCTACTACTCGGGACGGGCAATCAGCCCCAGCATTTT. Translated, it gives CASSLLLGTGNQPQHF.

The chain links TRBV20-1 to TRBJ2-7; D is ambiguous. The CDR3 is made up of 11 amino acids. V shed 2 bases and J shed 6 bases, with 8 bases lying between them. Germline CDR1 and CDR2: DFQATT and SNEGSKA (reference sequence). Written as DNA, the CDR3 is TGCAGTGCTAGAAGGGTAATCGAGCAGTACTTC. Translating it yields CSARRVIEQYF.

The chain combines TRBV7-2 with TRBJ1-2, with D unresolved. Trimming pared 2 bases from V and 4 bases from J, leaving 11 bases between. The CDR3 extends over 14 amino acids. Germline V gene sequence: CDR1 SGHTA, CDR2 FQGNSA. The CDR3 here is CASSLFGNIYGYTF. The DNA of the CDR3 is TGTGCCAGCAGCTTATTCGGGAACATCTATGGCTACACCTTC.

The table lists this clone with a count of one. This chain uses TRBV12-5 with TRBJ1-5; D may be TRBD1 (5 bases). CDR3 length equals 15 residues. V was shortened by 2 bases and J by 1 base, with 9 bases between the two germline ends. Germline values: CDR1 LGHNT, CDR2 FRNRAP. The CDR3 spells CASGLQGASNQPQHF. CDR3 sequence (DNA): TGTGCTAGTGGTTTGCAGGGAGCGAGCAATCAGCCCCAGCATTTT.

This clone was detected once. The genes are TRBV5-1 and TRBJ2-2; 9 nucleotides match TRBD2. Per germline, CDR1 SGHRS and CDR2 YFSETQ. After removal of 6 bases from V and 6 bases from J, the junction contained 12 bases not matched to a gene. The length of the CDR3 is 16 residues. The CDR3 nucleotides are TGCGCCAGCACCGTGACGCGGGAGGGAGTCGCCGGGGAGCTGTTTTTT. It encodes CASTVTREGVAGELFF.

As DNA, the CDR3 is TGTGCCTGGACCACCCCGGGACAGGGCAATTCACCCCTCCACTTT. It is translated as CAWTTPGQGNSPLHF. The chain is built from TRBV30 and TRBJ1-6; 9 nucleotides align to TRBD1. Germline lookup yields CDR1 GTSNPN and CDR2 SVGIG (reference sequence). The ends lost 4 bases at V and 7 bases at J; junction bases unmatched: 8. This CDR3 is built from 15 residues.

This chain joins TRBV19 and TRBJ1-2; no definite D call. Germline V CDR1 and CDR2: LNHDA, SQIVND (reference sequence). V lost 3 bases, J lost 7 bases, and 9 bases lay in between. The CDR3 consists of 12 residues. The CDR3 region is CASSMINGGYTF. CDR3 sequence (DNA): TGTGCCAGTAGTATGATTAACGGTGGCTACACCTTC.

The chain couples TRBV10-3 to TRBJ1-2; 10 bases line up with TRBD1. Germline trimming cut 3 bases from V and 4 bases from J; bases unmatched to any gene: 5. Germline CDR1 ENHRY, CDR2 SYGVKD. The CDR3 spans 15 residues. CDR3 nucleotide sequence: TGTGCCATCAGTGAACGGGACAGGGGCTCCTATGGCTACACCTTC. Translated: CAISERDRGSYGYTF.

This clone was counted only a few times. The V gene is TRBV7-9, the J gene TRBJ1-2; 7 bases are shared with TRBD1. Germline V gene lookup returns CDR1 SEHNR and CDR2 FQNEAQ (reference sequence). This CDR3 has 14 amino acids. J lost 8 bases, V lost 4 bases, and 10 bases had no gene match. The CDR3 sequence: CASSSTTGRGGYTF. The DNA of the CDR3 is TGTGCCAGCAGCTCCACGACAGGGCGGGGCGGCTACACCTTC.

The chain couples TRBV5-1 to TRBJ2-5; a possible D gene is TRBD2 (6 bases). The V and J ends lost 4 bases and 2 bases respectively, with 9 bases between them. Germline CDR1 and CDR2: SGHRS and YFSETQ. The CDR3 totals 13 residues. CDR3 bases: TGCGCCAGCAGCGGGGCGGGACAAGAGACCCAGTACTTC. Protein sequence: CASSGAGQETQYF.

This rearrangement joins TRBV9 to TRBJ1-6; D uncertain. From germline, CDR1 is SGDLS and CDR2 YYNGEE. This CDR3 has 15 amino acids. Trimming took 4 bases from V and 6 from J, leaving 14 bases between them. The CDR3 nucleotides read TGTGCCAGCAGCCCGCAAACGAGGTTTAATTCACCCCTCCACTTT. The encoded protein is CASSPQTRFNSPLHF.

This clone was counted once. The rearrangement links TRBV27 to TRBJ2-3, with 10 nucleotides matching TRBD2. After removal of 5 bases from V and 6 bases from J, the junction contained 32 bases not matched to a gene. The CDR3 has 23 amino acids. Germline V gives CDR1 MNHEY, CDR2 SMNVEV (reference sequence). CDR3 bases: TGTGCCAGCAGTGCGCCGGGCCCTTGGGCTAGCGGGGGCCCGTCCCCCACGCTGGATACGCAGTATTTT. As protein: CASSAPGPWASGGPSPTLDTQYF.

The J gene is TRBJ2-2, the V gene TRBV5-1; D gene unclear. V was cut by 2 bases and J by 4 bases, with 9 bases left in between. The CDR3 totals 14 residues. The germline CDR1 and CDR2 sequences are SGHRS and YFSETQ. The CDR3 nucleotides read TGCGCCAGCAGCTTTCGGACCTCCACCGGGGAGCTGTTTTTT. Its translation: CASSFRTSTGELFF.

The chain carries TRBV28 and TRBJ2-7; a weak D match, TRBD1 (6 bases). Trimming stripped 6 bases from V and 2 bases from J, with 17 bases between. This CDR3 is 15 amino acids long. Germline V gene data show CDR1 as MDHEN and CDR2 as SYDVKM. CDR3 nucleotides: TGTGCCAGCAGGACCGGGACACCGATACCCTACGAGCAGTACTTC. It yields the protein CASRTGTPIPYEQYF.

J is TRBJ1-5 and V is TRBV15, with D possibly TRBD1 on 6 matching bases. This CDR3 comprises 13 residues. The germline gives CDR1 LNHNV, CDR2 YYDKDF (reference sequence). Trimming took off 8 bases at V and 4 bases at J, with 12 bases between the two ends. This CDR3 is CATSLGGNQPQHF. The CDR3 DNA sequence: TGTGCCACCTCCTTAGGGGGGAATCAGCCCCAGCATTTT.

The rearrangement joins TRBV5-1 to TRBJ2-1; 15 positions agree with TRBD2. The CDR3 spans 15 residues. After removal of 4 bases from V and 10 bases from J, the junction contained 6 bases not matched to a gene. From germline, CDR1 is SGHRS and CDR2 YFSETQ. The CDR3 sequence is CASSPGTSGGREQFF. The DNA of the CDR3 is TGCGCCAGCAGCCCCGGGACTAGCGGGGGGAGGGAGCAGTTCTTC.

The V and J genes are TRBV7-3 and TRBJ2-6; no clear D gene. Germline assignment: CDR1 SGHTA and CDR2 FQGTGA. CDR3 length: 16 residues. V lost 3 bases to trimming and J lost 0 bases, with 9 bases between them. The CDR3 DNA reads TGTGCCAGCAGCTTCGGGCCGAACTCTGGGGCCAACGTCCTGACTTTC. It is translated as CASSFGPNSGANVLTF.

This clone was counted a single time. In nucleotides, the CDR3 is TGCAGTGCTAGTGGTCTAGCGGGATCAGATACGCAGTATTTT. The encoded protein is CSASGLAGSDTQYF. The gene calls are TRBV20-1 and TRBJ2-3, with 9 bases fitting TRBD2. This CDR3 is built from 14 residues. The J segment lost 4 bases and the V segment lost 3 bases, leaving 5 bases of the junction unmatched. Germline V gene lookup returns CDR1 DFQATT and CDR2 SNEGSKA (reference sequence).

The chain couples TRBV18 to TRBJ2-7; D may correspond to TRBD1 or TRBD2 (5 bases each). In germline, CDR1 is KGHSH, CDR2 LQKENI. This CDR3 has 14 amino acids. V was shortened by 6 bases and J by 3 bases, with 15 bases between the two germline ends. The CDR3 DNA reads TGTGCCAGCTCTCAACCGGGACCGCTCTACGAGCAGTACTTC. This sequence encodes CASSQPGPLYEQYF.

This clone was seen more than once but under ten times. This chain links TRBV7-9 with TRBJ2-4; TRBD1 matches 8 bases. Trimming at V came to 4 bases and at J to 0 bases, leaving 8 bases not matched to a gene. Germline values: CDR1 SEHNR, CDR2 FQNEAQ (reference sequence). The length of the CDR3 is 17 residues. CDR3 DNA sequence: TGTGCCAGCAGCTCCAGGACAGGGATGTTAGCCAAAAACATTCAGTACTTC. Translating it yields CASSSRTGMLAKNIQYF.